The rows below give T cell receptor beta chains drawn from one sample of a study of blood T cell repertoires in COVID-19. TCRdb keeps only in-frame clones here, not all; method: immunoSEQ multiplex PCR. Here the sample spans about 200,000 clones, 65% to 90% being singletons. What was sequenced was peripheral blood. These receptors came from a man in his forties or fifties with acute or convalescent COVID-19. The CDR3 runs from the conserved cysteine through the conserved F or W. The order of the fields is clone size, D gene, V gene, J gene, CDR3 DNA, CDR3 protein. A D gene is named only where the DNA matches it firmly. Expanded clones are given a class, and other clones once, few, many or no size at all.

abundance: once
d_gene: TRBD1
v_gene: TRBV9
j_gene: TRBJ2-2
CDR3nt: TGTGCCAGCAGCGCCGACAGGGCCGGGGAGCTGTTTTTT
CDR3aa: CASSADRAGELFF

abundance: NA
d_gene: TRBD1
v_gene: TRBV3-1/TRBV3-2
j_gene: TRBJ1-2
CDR3nt: TGTGCCAGCAGACCACAGGGGGCTACCTCCTATGGCTACACCTTC
CDR3aa: CASRPQGATSYGYTF

abundance: NA
d_gene: NA
v_gene: TRBV5-1
j_gene: TRBJ1-1
CDR3nt: TGCGCCAGCAGGCCCGGGCAGGGGAACACTGAAGCTTTCTTT
CDR3aa: CASRPGQGNTEAFF

abundance: NA
d_gene: NA
v_gene: TRBV20-1
j_gene: TRBJ2-7
CDR3nt: TGCAGTGCTAGTGGGGCAGGGCAGGGGATAAAAAAGCAGTACTTC
CDR3aa: CSASGAGQGIKKQYF

abundance: NA
d_gene: TRBD1
v_gene: TRBV10-2
j_gene: TRBJ1-2
CDR3nt: TGCGCCAGCAGCGGACAGGGGGTAACTAACTATGGCTACACCTTC
CDR3aa: CASSGQGVTNYGYTF

abundance: few
d_gene: TRBD1
v_gene: TRBV12-3/TRBV12-4
j_gene: TRBJ1-2
CDR3nt: TGTGCCAGCAGCCCTGGACAGGGCTATGGCTACACCTTC
CDR3aa: CASSPGQGYGYTF

abundance: NA
d_gene: NA
v_gene: TRBV27
j_gene: TRBJ1-6
CDR3nt: TGTGCCAGCAGTTTAGTGGGGGCTGTGAATAATTCACCCCTCCACTTT
CDR3aa: CASSLVGAVNNSPLHF

abundance: NA
d_gene: TRBD1
v_gene: TRBV6-6
j_gene: TRBJ1-1
CDR3nt: TGTGCCAGCAGTCCGGGACAGGGAGGGACTGAAGCTTTCTTT
CDR3aa: CASSPGQGGTEAFF

abundance: NA
d_gene: TRBD1
v_gene: TRBV11-2
j_gene: TRBJ1-3
CDR3nt: TGTGCCAGCAGCTTAGGGGGACAGCCTGGAAACACCATATATTTT
CDR3aa: CASSLGGQPGNTIYF

abundance: NA
d_gene: TRBD1
v_gene: TRBV29-1
j_gene: TRBJ1-1
CDR3nt: TGCAGCGTAGCCGGACAGGTGAACACTGAAGCTTTCTTT
CDR3aa: CSVAGQVNTEAFF

abundance: NA
d_gene: NA
v_gene: TRBV3-1/TRBV3-2
j_gene: TRBJ1-1
CDR3nt: TGTGCCAGCAGCCAACGGGAGGGGAACACTGAAGCTTTCTTT
CDR3aa: CASSQREGNTEAFF

abundance: NA
d_gene: TRBD1
v_gene: TRBV10-1
j_gene: TRBJ1-1
CDR3nt: TGCGCCAGCAACCCGGGACAGGGGGCGGTCACTGAAGCTTTCTTT
CDR3aa: CASNPGQGAVTEAFF

abundance: NA
d_gene: TRBD1
v_gene: TRBV6-2/TRBV6-3
j_gene: TRBJ1-2
CDR3nt: TGTGCCAGCATCCCGGGACAGTGGTTAGCCGGCTACACCTTC
CDR3aa: CASIPGQWLAGYTF

abundance: NA
d_gene: TRBD1
v_gene: TRBV11-2
j_gene: TRBJ1-5
CDR3nt: TGTGCCAGCAGCCTAGACAGGGTTGGCAATCAGCCCCAGCATTTT
CDR3aa: CASSLDRVGNQPQHF

abundance: NA
d_gene: TRBD1
v_gene: TRBV11-3
j_gene: TRBJ1-5
CDR3nt: TGTGCCAGCAGCTTGGGACAGGGGTTTATTCCCCAGCATTTT
CDR3aa: CASSLGQGFIPQHF

abundance: NA
d_gene: NA
v_gene: TRBV7-7
j_gene: TRBJ1-1
CDR3nt: TGTGCCAGCAGCCCCTCCCCGAACACTGAAGCTTTCTTT
CDR3aa: CASSPSPNTEAFF

abundance: NA
d_gene: TRBD1
v_gene: TRBV9
j_gene: TRBJ1-1
CDR3nt: TGTGCCAGCAGCAAAGACAGGGGGAACACTGAAGCTTTCTTT
CDR3aa: CASSKDRGNTEAFF

abundance: NA
d_gene: NA
v_gene: TRBV5-4
j_gene: TRBJ1-2
CDR3nt: TGTGCCAGCAGTCAAACGGGGTATGGCTACACCTTC
CDR3aa: CASSQTGYGYTF

abundance: NA
d_gene: TRBD1
v_gene: TRBV6-6
j_gene: TRBJ1-1
CDR3nt: TGTGCCAGCAGTTACAGCTTCCAGGGGGCAGTAGAAGCTTTCTTT
CDR3aa: CASSYSFQGAVEAFF

abundance: NA
d_gene: TRBD2
v_gene: TRBV2
j_gene: TRBJ2-5
CDR3nt: TGTGCCAGCAGGGAGACTAGCGGGGACGAGACCCAGTACTTC
CDR3aa: CASRETSGDETQYF

abundance: NA
d_gene: NA
v_gene: TRBV6-6
j_gene: TRBJ1-2
CDR3nt: TGTGCCAGCAGTTACTCGACAGACTATGGCTACACCTTC
CDR3aa: CASSYSTDYGYTF

abundance: NA
d_gene: NA
v_gene: TRBV5-8
j_gene: TRBJ1-2
CDR3nt: TGTGCCAGCATCAGACAAAACATAAACTATGGCTACACCTTC
CDR3aa: CASIRQNINYGYTF

abundance: once
d_gene: TRBD2
v_gene: TRBV3-1/TRBV3-2
j_gene: TRBJ2-5
CDR3nt: TGTGCCAGCAGCCAGTTGCGGGGCGGGGGGGCTTTGGAGACCCAGTACTTC
CDR3aa: CASSQLRGGGALETQYF

abundance: few
d_gene: TRBD1
v_gene: TRBV25-1
j_gene: TRBJ1-5
CDR3nt: TGTGCCAGCAGTGGCCGGGACAGTTATCAGCCCCAGCATTTT
CDR3aa: CASSGRDSYQPQHF

abundance: NA
d_gene: TRBD1
v_gene: TRBV27
j_gene: TRBJ2-2
CDR3nt: TGTGCCAGTGGACAGGGGAACACCGGGGAGCTGTTTTTT
CDR3aa: CASGQGNTGELFF

abundance: NA
d_gene: TRBD1
v_gene: TRBV2
j_gene: TRBJ1-2
CDR3nt: TGTGCCAGCAGTGAAGAAGAGGGACAGGGGAGCGGCTACACCTTC
CDR3aa: CASSEEEGQGSGYTF

abundance: NA
d_gene: TRBD2
v_gene: TRBV29-1
j_gene: TRBJ2-3
CDR3nt: TGCAGCGTTGGGACTAGCGGCGTCAACACAGATACGCAGTATTTT
CDR3aa: CSVGTSGVNTDTQYF

abundance: NA
d_gene: NA
v_gene: TRBV21-1
j_gene: TRBJ1-2
CDR3nt: TGTGCCAGCAGCAAAGCCGGGACAGGGGGCCATGGCTACACCTTC
CDR3aa: CASSKAGTGGHGYTF

abundance: NA
d_gene: TRBD1
v_gene: TRBV12-3/TRBV12-4
j_gene: TRBJ2-1
CDR3nt: TGTGCCAGCAGTTCGACAGGGGAGCAGTTCTTC
CDR3aa: CASSSTGEQFF

abundance: NA
d_gene: TRBD1
v_gene: TRBV5-1
j_gene: TRBJ2-5
CDR3nt: TGCGCCAGCAGCGGGACAGGGAGTAGGGAGACCCAGTACTTC
CDR3aa: CASSGTGSRETQYF

abundance: NA
d_gene: NA
v_gene: TRBV29-1
j_gene: TRBJ1-1
CDR3nt: TGCAGCGTTCTCCCTGGCACCCTCGTCACTGAAGCTTTCTTT
CDR3aa: CSVLPGTLVTEAFF

abundance: NA
d_gene: NA
v_gene: TRBV2
j_gene: TRBJ1-4
CDR3nt: TGTGCCATAAACGGACAGACTGCAACTAATGAAAAACTGTTTTTT
CDR3aa: CAINGQTATNEKLFF

abundance: NA
d_gene: TRBD1
v_gene: TRBV6-1
j_gene: TRBJ1-5
CDR3nt: TGTGCCAGCAGTGAAGGGCAGGGGGCCGATCAGCCCCAGCATTTT
CDR3aa: CASSEGQGADQPQHF

abundance: NA
d_gene: TRBD1
v_gene: TRBV6-6
j_gene: TRBJ2-1
CDR3nt: TGTGCCAGCACCTCGGACAGGGTTAATTCTTTTACTGAGCAGTTCTTC
CDR3aa: CASTSDRVNSFTEQFF

abundance: NA
d_gene: NA
v_gene: TRBV7-9
j_gene: TRBJ1-1
CDR3nt: TGTGCCAGCAGCTTAGCAGGACAGCGAGAAGCTTTCTTT
CDR3aa: CASSLAGQREAFF

abundance: NA
d_gene: NA
v_gene: TRBV6-5
j_gene: TRBJ1-5
CDR3nt: TGTGCCAGCAGTTACAGCAGGGTACGAAATCAGCCCCAGCATTTT
CDR3aa: CASSYSRVRNQPQHF

abundance: NA
d_gene: NA
v_gene: TRBV18
j_gene: TRBJ1-4
CDR3nt: TGTGCCAGCTCACCACAGGCTACAGAATCTGAAAAACTGTTTTTT
CDR3aa: CASSPQATESEKLFF

abundance: NA
d_gene: TRBD1
v_gene: TRBV19
j_gene: TRBJ1-1
CDR3nt: TGTGCCAGTGACAACAGGGGGCTAAGTGGCACTGAAGCTTTCTTT
CDR3aa: CASDNRGLSGTEAFF

abundance: NA
d_gene: TRBD1
v_gene: TRBV6-5
j_gene: TRBJ1-1
CDR3nt: TGTGCCAGCCATATGGACAGGGGCACTGAAGCTTTCTTT
CDR3aa: CASHMDRGTEAFF

abundance: NA
d_gene: NA
v_gene: TRBV7-6
j_gene: TRBJ1-1
CDR3nt: TGTGCCAGCAGCTTAAACGGGTTGCCCCGAACTGAAGCTTTCTTT
CDR3aa: CASSLNGLPRTEAFF

abundance: NA
d_gene: TRBD1
v_gene: TRBV6-6
j_gene: TRBJ2-7
CDR3nt: TGTGCCAGCAGTCCTACTCCCGGGACAGGGGCCTTCTACGAGCAGTACTTC
CDR3aa: CASSPTPGTGAFYEQYF

abundance: NA
d_gene: NA
v_gene: TRBV6-5
j_gene: TRBJ2-7
CDR3nt: TGTGCCAGCATTCGGTACCAGACTGACTACGAGCAGTACTTC
CDR3aa: CASIRYQTDYEQYF

abundance: NA
d_gene: NA
v_gene: TRBV5-1
j_gene: TRBJ1-4
CDR3nt: TGCGCCAGCAGCTTGGACAGCCTTAATGAAAAACTGTTTTTT
CDR3aa: CASSLDSLNEKLFF

abundance: NA
d_gene: NA
v_gene: TRBV25-1
j_gene: TRBJ1-5
CDR3nt: TGTGCCAGCAGTGATAACAGGGTTAGCAATCAGCCCCAGCATTTT
CDR3aa: CASSDNRVSNQPQHF

abundance: NA
d_gene: NA
v_gene: TRBV14
j_gene: TRBJ1-2
CDR3nt: TGTGCCAGCAGCCCGACAGCGCGGAGAAACTATGGCTACACCTTC
CDR3aa: CASSPTARRNYGYTF

abundance: NA
d_gene: TRBD1
v_gene: TRBV2
j_gene: TRBJ2-7
CDR3nt: TGTGCCAGCAGTCCGTCGGCCGGACAGGGAGGTTCCTACGAGCAGTACTTC
CDR3aa: CASSPSAGQGGSYEQYF

abundance: NA
d_gene: TRBD1
v_gene: TRBV3-1/TRBV3-2
j_gene: TRBJ1-4
CDR3nt: TGTGCCAGCAGCCCGGACAGGGCTAATGAAAAACTGTTTTTT
CDR3aa: CASSPDRANEKLFF

abundance: NA
d_gene: TRBD2
v_gene: TRBV14
j_gene: TRBJ2-1
CDR3nt: TGTGCCAGCAGGCAGGGAGGGACTAGCGGGCTCCGCGCCTACAATGAGCAGTTCTTC
CDR3aa: CASRQGGTSGLRAYNEQFF